What follows are 19 T cell receptor beta chains derived from one specimen sequenced in a study of T cells after yellow fever vaccination. MiXCR was run by TCRdb on the 5' RACE reads, yielding one entry per CDR3 protein. The sample lists roughly 170,000 distinct CDR3 sequences, approximately 10% occurring once. Sample: CD8+ T cells sorted from PBMCs, taken 45 days after the yellow fever booster vaccination. The receptors come from a man between 18 and 29 years old who received the YFV17D yellow fever vaccine.

The chain joins TRBV12-3 or TRBV12-4 to TRBJ2-6, with D perhaps given as TRBD1 or TRBD2 (5 bases each). Between the trimmed V and J ends, which lost 6 bases and 0 bases, there was a span of 9 bases. CDR3 length equals 15 residues. CDR3 protein: CASRGVPSGANVLTF. DNA for the CDR3: TGTGCCAGCAGGGGGGTCCCCTCTGGGGCCAACGTCCTGACTTTC.

This clonotype was observed a few times. V gene TRBV7-2 combines with J gene TRBJ2-3; 9 nucleotides line up with TRBD2. Germline V gives CDR1 SGHTA, CDR2 FQGNSA. V shed 0 bases and J 1 base; nucleotides not matched to a gene: 2. This CDR3 contains 16 residues. CDR3 residues: CASSLAPSGGTDTQYF. The CDR3, as DNA: TGTGCCAGCAGCTTAGCCCCTAGCGGGGGCACAGATACGCAGTATTTT.

The V call is TRBV4-1, the J call TRBJ1-5, with D maybe TRBD1 (6 bases). CDR1 MGHRA and CDR2 YSYEKL come from the germline V gene. V lost 3 bases and J lost 4, with 16 bases in between. The CDR3 has 16 residues. The CDR3 here is CASSHTVSTGNQPQHF. CDR3 nucleotide sequence: TGCGCCAGCAGCCACACAGTAAGCACAGGGAATCAGCCCCAGCATTTT.

This clonotype was seen more than once but under ten times. V usage is TRBV6-6 and J usage is TRBJ1-2; D is unresolved. The V gene's germline CDR1 is MNHNY and CDR2 SVGAGI (reference sequence). The V end was cut by 7 bases, the J end by 4 bases, with 16 bases between. The CDR3 length is 14 residues. The DNA of the CDR3 is TGTGCCAGCACCGTCGGGCCCTCCACCTATGGCTACACCTTC. Translated, it gives CASTVGPSTYGYTF.

This clonotype came up a few times. The chain couples TRBV27 to TRBJ2-2; D is ambiguous. The germline CDR1 and CDR2 sequences are MNHEY and SMNVEV (reference sequence). Trimming took 5 bases from V and 7 from J, leaving 11 bases between them. The CDR3 is made up of 13 amino acids. CDR3 nucleotides: TGTGCCAGCAGTCAAGGACGGATCGGGGAGCTGTTTTTT. Translated, it gives CASSQGRIGELFF.

The sample holds a few counts of this clonotype. The V call is TRBV28, the J call TRBJ2-1, with TRBD1 matching over 9 bases. V lost 2 bases, J lost 2 bases, and 7 bases stayed unmatched. The CDR3 contains 17 residues. Germline values: CDR1 MDHEN, CDR2 SYDVKM. Here the CDR3 reads CASSLGTGGDPYNEQFF. CDR3 sequence (DNA): TGTGCCAGCAGTTTAGGCACAGGGGGCGACCCCTACAATGAGCAGTTCTTC.

V is TRBV4-1 and J is TRBJ2-5, with 10 bases that match TRBD1. CDR1 MGHRA and CDR2 YSYEKL come from the germline V gene. CDR3 length equals 17 residues. Losses at the gene ends were 1 base for V and 4 bases for J; bases not matched to a gene: 9. The CDR3: CASSQVPGTGDGETQYF. In nucleotides, the CDR3 is TGCGCCAGCAGCCAAGTTCCCGGGACAGGGGACGGAGAGACCCAGTACTTC.

The chain recombines TRBV19 with TRBJ1-1, with TRBD1 identical over 9 bases. Per the germline V gene, CDR1 is LNHDA and CDR2 is SQIVND (reference sequence). CDR3 length: 16 amino acids. The V segment lost 6 bases and the J segment 0 bases; nucleotides outside the gene matches: 8. This chain's CDR3 is CASSHAGTGMNTEAFF. As DNA, the CDR3 is TGTGCCAGTAGCCATGCCGGGACAGGGATGAACACTGAAGCTTTCTTT. Using reference TRBV19 and TRBJ1-1 for the parts outside the CDR3, the full variable domain is DGGITQSPKYLFRKEGQNVTLSCEQNLNHDAMYWYRQDPGQGLRLIYYSQIVNDFQKGDIAEGYSVSREKKESFPLTVTSAQKNPTAFYLCASSHAGTGMNTEAFFGQGTRLTVV.

This clonotype was seen many times. The J gene is TRBJ2-3, the V gene TRBV6-5; 9 bases are a match to TRBD1. Germline V gene data show CDR1 as MNHEY and CDR2 as SVGAGI. The CDR3 length is 13 residues. The V and J ends lost 5 bases and 8 bases, in that order; junction bases with no gene match: 5. CDR3 sequence reads: CASSARDRATQYF. The CDR3 DNA sequence: TGTGCCAGCAGTGCACGGGACAGGGCTACGCAGTATTTT.

The gene calls are TRBV11-2 and TRBJ1-3, with 9 bases lining up with TRBD1. The CDR3 is 16 residues long. The germline gives CDR1 SGHAT, CDR2 FQNNGV. V dropped 3 bases and J dropped 8; count of bases not matched to a gene: 11. The CDR3 DNA reads TGTGCCAGCAGCTTCTTCTCCGGGACAGGGATCCACACCATATATTTT. It translates to CASSFFSGTGIHTIYF.

The chain joins TRBV11-2 to TRBJ2-3, with D uncertain. Looked up from germline, CDR1 is SGHAT and CDR2 is FQNNGV. With 11 bases removed from V and 3 bases from J, the gap between germline ends came to 21 bases. This CDR3 is 15 amino acids long. CDR3 amino acids: CASRTPRTATDTQYF. The CDR3 DNA follows: TGTGCCTCCAGGACCCCTCGAACTGCGACAGATACGCAGTATTTT.

This sequence joins TRBV6-2 or TRBV6-3 and TRBJ1-5; maybe TRBD1 (6 bases). Trimming took 7 bases from V and 3 from J, leaving 10 bases between them. CDR1 and CDR2 (germline): MNHEY, SVGEGT. The CDR3 sequence is 13 residues long. The CDR3 loop reads CASTRGNNQPQHF. The CDR3 DNA sequence: TGTGCCAGCACCAGGGGAAACAATCAGCCCCAGCATTTT.

The V gene is TRBV12-3 or TRBV12-4, the J gene TRBJ1-2, with no clear D. This CDR3 has 11 amino acids. V was trimmed by 4 bases and J by 5 bases, leaving 5 bases between them. The CDR3 coding sequence is TGTGCCAGCAGTTCTGAATATGGCTACACCTTC. As protein: CASSSEYGYTF.

This chain uses TRBV6-6 with TRBJ2-5; a possible D gene is TRBD1 (5 bases). Germline lookup yields CDR1 MNHNY and CDR2 SVGAGI (reference sequence). The CDR3 has 13 residues. V lost 6 bases, J lost 3 bases, and 11 bases lay in between. CDR3 loop: CASRPQGEETQYF. As DNA, the CDR3 is TGTGCCAGCAGGCCTCAAGGGGAAGAGACCCAGTACTTC.

This clonotype was seen a few times. The J gene is TRBJ1-3, the V gene TRBV7-9; possibly TRBD1 for D (5 bases). CDR3 length: 14 amino acids. Germline V lookup: CDR1 SEHNR, CDR2 FQNEAQ (reference sequence). Trimming pared 8 bases from V and 0 bases from J, leaving 11 bases between. DNA of the CDR3: TGTGCCAGCGACGGAGGGGACTCTGGAAACACCATATATTTT. It translates to CASDGGDSGNTIYF.

This clonotype was seen ten or more times. The rearrangement uses TRBV29-1 and TRBJ2-5, with a possible D match to TRBD2 (6 bases). Looked up from germline, CDR1 is SQVTM and CDR2 is ANQGSEA. The CDR3 loop spans 14 amino acids. Trimming took 3 bases from V and 5 from J, leaving 16 bases between them. This CDR3 is CSVEGAGLGETQYF. The DNA of the CDR3 is TGCAGCGTTGAGGGCGCGGGGCTGGGGGAGACCCAGTACTTC.

Worth noting for this clonotype: Its ends do not fully match the called genes, so a read error is possible. The chain carries TRBV5-1 and TRBJ1-4; TRBD1 aligns across 9 bases. CDR1 and CDR2 (germline): SGHRS, YFSETQ. The CDR3 loop spans 18 amino acids. CDR3 nucleotide sequence: TGCGCCGGCAGCTTATACACCACTTCCCGGACAGGGGAGGGAAAACTGTTTTTT. Translating gives CAGSLYTTSRTGEGKLFF.

This chain connects TRBV9 to TRBJ2-6; D might be TRBD2 (7 bases). Per germline, CDR1 SGDLS and CDR2 YYNGEE. The CDR3 has 16 amino acids. The V and J ends lost 6 bases and 3 bases respectively, with 16 bases between them. The CDR3: CASTIPGGLGANVLTF. The CDR3 DNA sequence: TGTGCCAGCACCATCCCCGGGGGGCTTGGGGCCAACGTCCTGACTTTC.

The chain employs TRBV7-6 and TRBJ2-7; no clear D gene. This CDR3 spans 12 amino acids. Trimming took 2 bases from V and 5 from J, leaving 7 bases between them. Germline V gives CDR1 SGHVS, CDR2 FNYEAQ. In DNA, the CDR3 is TGTGCCAGCAGCTTACTTGGCAACGAGCAGTACTTC. Translation gives CASSLLGNEQYF.